Sequencing of this TCR beta chain was carried out in a study of CD8+ T cells in alopecia areata. Study-wide findings and caveats: Mice showed TCR sharing more clearly than patients did, possibly owing to HLA. Researchers report lesional scalp, most notably alopecia totalis/universalis, outstripped normal scalp in clonality.

A word on this clone: Its antigen is undetermined.

Following RNA extraction, reverse transcription yielded cDNA that acted as the sequencing template. Clones were sequenced by immunoSEQ multiplex PCR, and TCRdb holds only the in-frame ones, with some missing. The table lists approximately 150,000 clones, roughly 58% of them singletons. This clonotype was sampled from a human donor in good health. Sequenced material: CD8+ T cells sorted from blood.

Written as DNA, the CDR3 is TGTGCCAGCAGCCCATCCCCGAGTATTTTTCATGAGCAGTTCTTC. Protein product: CASSPSPSIFHEQFF. The chain recombines TRBV11-3 with TRBJ2-1, with D uncertain. With 5 bases removed from V and 8 bases from J, the gap between germline ends came to 19 bases. There are 15 residues in the CDR3. CDR1 is SGHNT, CDR2 YENEEA, per germline.